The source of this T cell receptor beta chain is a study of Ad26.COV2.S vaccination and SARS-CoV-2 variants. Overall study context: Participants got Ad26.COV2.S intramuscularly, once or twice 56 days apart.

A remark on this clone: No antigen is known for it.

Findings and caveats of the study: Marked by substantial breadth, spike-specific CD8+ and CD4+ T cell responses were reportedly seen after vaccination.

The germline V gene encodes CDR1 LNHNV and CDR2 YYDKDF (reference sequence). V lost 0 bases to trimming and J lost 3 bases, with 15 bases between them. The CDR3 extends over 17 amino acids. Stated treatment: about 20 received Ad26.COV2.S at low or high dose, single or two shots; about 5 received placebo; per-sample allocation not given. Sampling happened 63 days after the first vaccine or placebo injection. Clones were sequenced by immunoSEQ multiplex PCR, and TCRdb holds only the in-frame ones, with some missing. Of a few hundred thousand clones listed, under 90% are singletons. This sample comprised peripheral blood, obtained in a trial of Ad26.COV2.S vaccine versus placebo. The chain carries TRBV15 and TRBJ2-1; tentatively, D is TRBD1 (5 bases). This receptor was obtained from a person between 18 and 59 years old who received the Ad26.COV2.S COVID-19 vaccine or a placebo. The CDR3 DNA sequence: TGTGCCACCAGCAGAGATCAAAAAACAGGCCTCTACAATGAGCAGTTCTTC. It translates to CATSRDQKTGLYNEQFF.